The 21 T cell receptor beta chains below all came from one sample that was sequenced in a study of graft-versus-host responses after intestinal transplantation. The data were produced by immunoSEQ multiplex PCR, yet TCRdb's version contains in-frame clones alone and is incomplete. The data hold just over 40,000 clones, with about 90% observed a single time. This sample comprised PBMCs, obtained about 330 days after intestinal transplant. Every receptor here comes from a human patient who received an intestinal transplant, so some T cells may come from the graft donor.

This clone was seen once. This sequence joins TRBV9 and TRBJ2-7, with 9 positions matching TRBD2. CDR3 size: 15 residues. Germline lookup yields CDR1 SGDLS and CDR2 YYNGEE. Germline trimming cut 0 bases from V and 4 bases from J; bases unmatched to any gene: 5. The CDR3 here is CASSVEMGLAYEQYF. The CDR3 nucleotides read TGTGCCAGCAGCGTAGAAATGGGACTAGCTTACGAGCAGTACTTC.

The rearrangement links TRBV2 to TRBJ2-7, with D perhaps matching TRBD2 (5 bases). Germline V gene lookup returns CDR1 SNHLY and CDR2 FYNNEI. CDR3 length: 14 amino acids. Between the trimmed V and J ends, which lost 7 bases and 3 bases, there was a span of 16 bases. CDR3 loop: CASTDGRGYYEQYF. CDR3 in DNA: TGTGCCAGCACCGACGGGCGCGGGTACTACGAGCAGTACTTC.

The genes are TRBV9 and TRBJ1-3; tentative D call: TRBD1 (6 bases). Trimming removed 0 bases at V and 0 bases at J, with 13 bases between. This CDR3 is built from 17 residues. Germline V gene sequence: CDR1 SGDLS, CDR2 YYNGEE. The CDR3 DNA follows: TGTGCCAGCAGCGTAGCTAGTGGGGGCCCCTCTGGAAACACCATATATTTT. Translated: CASSVASGGPSGNTIYF.

This clone was detected only once. V and J are TRBV29-1 and TRBJ2-7, with 8 positions matching TRBD1. The V and J ends lost 3 bases and 3 bases, in that order; junction bases with no gene match: 1. In germline, CDR1 is SQVTM, CDR2 ANQGSEA. The CDR3 sequence is 12 residues long. CDR3 in amino acids: CSVEDRDYEQYF. The DNA for the CDR3 is TGCAGCGTTGAGGACAGGGACTACGAGCAGTACTTC.

This clone was recorded only once. The chain recombines TRBV28 with TRBJ2-5, with 8 positions matching TRBD1. Germline trimming cut 5 bases from V and 5 bases from J; bases unmatched to any gene: 4. CDR3 size: 13 residues. Germline V gene lookup returns CDR1 MDHEN and CDR2 SYDVKM. The CDR3 spells CASSPTGGETQYF. The CDR3 region has the DNA TGTGCCAGCAGTCCAACAGGGGGGGAGACCCAGTACTTC.

The V gene is TRBV6-9, the J gene TRBJ2-5; D unclear. Germline V gene data show CDR1 as MNHGY and CDR2 as SVAAGI. Trimming removed 5 bases from V and 4 bases from J, with 11 bases in between. This CDR3 contains 13 residues. Written as DNA, the CDR3 is TGTGCCAGCAGTGAAGTGAACCGAGAGACCCAGTACTTC. Protein: CASSEVNRETQYF.

CDR3 loop: CASTFGQGPNEKLFF. The CDR3 DNA sequence: TGTGCCAGCACCTTCGGCCAGGGGCCTAATGAAAAACTGTTTTTT. V and J are TRBV11-2 and TRBJ1-4; tentatively, D is TRBD1 (6 bases). This CDR3 region has 15 residues. V lost 7 bases to trimming and J lost 3 bases, with 15 bases between them. The germline gives CDR1 SGHAT, CDR2 FQNNGV.

The gene calls are TRBV2 and TRBJ2-7, with D maybe TRBD2 (5 bases). Germline V lookup: CDR1 SNHLY, CDR2 FYNNEI. This CDR3 comprises 15 residues. V dropped 4 bases and J dropped 9 bases, with 22 bases sitting between them. The CDR3 sequence: CASSGAAGPPLGQYF. The CDR3 DNA follows: TGTGCCAGCAGTGGCGCGGCGGGCCCCCCCCTAGGGCAGTACTTC.

This chain uses TRBV7-3 with TRBJ2-5; no definite D call. Between the trimmed V and J ends, which lost 4 bases and 1 base, there was a span of 10 bases. CDR1 is SGHTA, CDR2 FQGTGA, per germline. There are 14 residues in the CDR3. The CDR3 DNA is TGTGCCAGCAGCTGCCCTAGGTTCCAAGAGACCCAGTACTTC. The encoded protein is CASSCPRFQETQYF.

This chain joins TRBV5-1 and TRBJ2-1, with D possibly being TRBD2 (5 bases). This CDR3 is 15 amino acids long. Trimming shortened V by 5 bases and J by 8 bases, and 20 bases separated the two germline ends. In germline, CDR1 is SGHRS, CDR2 YFSETQ. The CDR3 region has the DNA TGCGCCAGCAGGAGGGTGACGGGATTGAACCATGAGCAGTTCTTC. Translated: CASRRVTGLNHEQFF.

V usage is TRBV4-1 and J usage is TRBJ2-7, with TRBD2 matching over 14 bases. V shed 6 bases and J 1 base; nucleotides not matched to a gene: 8. The CDR3 has 17 residues. Germline-derived CDR1 and CDR2 are MGHRA and YSYEKL. The CDR3 loop reads CASSLRLAGGPSYEQYF. DNA of the CDR3: TGCGCCAGCAGTCTGAGACTAGCGGGAGGGCCATCCTACGAGCAGTACTTC.

V gene TRBV9 combines with J gene TRBJ2-3; D possibly matches TRBD1 or TRBD2 (6 bases each). V lost 0 bases, J lost 7 bases, and 15 bases lay in between. Germline V lookup: CDR1 SGDLS, CDR2 YYNGEE. This CDR3 is built from 15 residues. The CDR3 sequence: CASSVARGAKNTQYF. CDR3 in DNA: TGTGCCAGCAGCGTAGCTAGGGGGGCAAAAAATACGCAGTATTTT.

This clone came up a few times. The chain couples TRBV2 to TRBJ1-6; D possibly corresponds to TRBD1 (5 bases). V was cut by 5 bases and J by 14 bases, with 22 bases left in between. CDR3 size: 15 residues. CDR1 and CDR2 from the germline V gene are SNHLY and FYNNEI. This CDR3 is CASSPGGGGRGSLHF. The CDR3 nucleotides are TGTGCCAGCAGTCCTGGCGGGGGGGGTAGGGGATCCCTCCACTTT.

The chain joins TRBV5-1 to TRBJ1-1; D is possibly TRBD1 (6 bases). The germline V and J ends were trimmed by 0 bases and 11 bases, with 20 bases remaining between them. There are 15 residues in the CDR3. Looked up from germline, CDR1 is SGHRS and CDR2 is YFSETQ. CDR3 in DNA: TGCGCCAGCAGCTTGGCTTCCGGGACAACAAAGTTGGCTTTCTTT. This translates into CASSLASGTTKLAFF.

The chain joins TRBV19 to TRBJ2-5; D is ambiguous. The J call is doubtful: the DNA matches TRBJ2-7 better. This CDR3 contains 13 residues. Germline CDR1 reads LNHDA; CDR2 reads SQIVND (reference sequence). CDR3 region: CASSIGNGNEQYF. CDR3 sequence (DNA): TGTGCCAGTAGTATAGGGAATGGAAACGAGCAGTACTTC.

The chain uses TRBV5-4 and TRBJ1-3, with 8 positions matching TRBD1. The CDR3 is 17 residues long. The junction had 5 bases not matched to a gene; V was cut back by 0 bases and J by 0 bases. Germline assignment: CDR1 SGHNT and CDR2 YYREEE (reference sequence). As DNA, the CDR3 is TGTGCCAGCAGCTTGGGGACAGGGCCCCGCTCTGGAAACACCATATATTTT. Its protein product is CASSLGTGPRSGNTIYF.

This clone turned up a few times. Other DNA variants within this sample encode the same CDR3. This rearrangement joins TRBV13 to TRBJ2-3; D is perhaps TRBD2 (7 bases). CDR1 PRHDT and CDR2 FYEKMQ come from the germline V gene (reference sequence). CDR3 length: 14 residues. Trimming removed 3 bases at V and 1 base at J, with 8 bases between. DNA of the CDR3: TGTGCCAGCAGCTTCGGGGGGCGCACAGATACGCAGTATTTT. This gives the protein CASSFGGRTDTQYF.

There are a few counts of this clone. The rearrangement joins TRBV11-2 to TRBJ2-1, with 13 bases that match TRBD2. V lost 3 bases to trimming and J lost 0 bases; unmatched junction nucleotides: 5. Germline V CDR1 and CDR2: SGHAT, FQNNGV. The CDR3 consists of 18 residues. In nucleotides, the CDR3 is TGTGCCAGCAGCTTGAGACTAGCGGGGGGCGGCTCCTACAATGAGCAGTTCTTC. Its translation: CASSLRLAGGGSYNEQFF.

The V and J genes are TRBV6-6 and TRBJ1-1, with TRBD1 as a possible D gene (5 bases). Germline V gives CDR1 MNHNY, CDR2 SVGAGI (reference sequence). This CDR3 has 13 amino acids. Trimming removed 11 bases from V and 10 bases from J, with 23 bases in between. The DNA of the CDR3 is TGTGCCGGAGGGACCGGGGGGTTGAGTGGAGCTTTCTTT. This sequence encodes CAGGTGGLSGAFF.

The chain employs TRBV6-1 and TRBJ1-5; tentatively, D is TRBD1 (5 bases). The ends were cut back, 5 bases at V and 1 base at J, with 12 bases in the middle. The length of the CDR3 is 15 residues. Germline lookup yields CDR1 MNHNS and CDR2 SASEGT. The CDR3 DNA reads as TGTGCCAGCAGTCTTTCTCGGGGGAGCAATCAGCCCCAGCATTTT. It is translated as CASSLSRGSNQPQHF.

The CDR3 protein is CASSSGQGGNTIYF. The CDR3 DNA reads TGTGCCAGCAGCTCTGGACAGGGGGGAAACACCATATATTTT. The V call is TRBV6-1, the J call TRBJ1-3, with 9 bases that match TRBD1. J gave up 4 bases and V 6 bases, and 4 bases lay outside the gene matches. CDR3 length: 14 residues. CDR1 MNHNS and CDR2 SASEGT come from the germline V gene.